Below, one TCR beta chain is given with its context. The sample originates from a study of shared clonotypes between healthy human individuals. Method: immunoSEQ multiplex PCR; TCRdb's copy keeps in-frame clones and lacks some. The table has 660,000 or so clones, 95% to 97% seen once; the top ten hold more than 0.085%. Germline V gene sequence: CDR1 SGHTA, CDR2 FQGNSA. This CDR3 is 13 amino acids long. Trimming shortened V by 5 bases and J by 2 bases, and 10 bases separated the two germline ends. Naive CD8 cells comprised CD45RO-negative, CCR7-positively selected cells, excluding terminally differentiated effector memory CD45RA+ cells.

The sequence came from a woman in her twenties or thirties in good health. The sample consisted of naive CD8+ T cells sorted from blood. This sequence joins TRBV7-2 and TRBJ2-7; D remains ambiguous. As DNA, the CDR3 is TGTGCCAGCAGCCACTATGGGGCCTACGAGCAGTACTTC. Amino acid sequence: CASSHYGAYEQYF.